The rows below give T cell receptor beta chains drawn from one sample of a study of shared clonotypes between healthy human individuals. The data were produced by immunoSEQ multiplex PCR, yet TCRdb's version contains in-frame clones alone and is incomplete. The table lists under 1 million clones, about 96% of them singletons, with about 0.22% in the top ten. Source material: naive CD8+ T cells sorted from blood. The source of these receptors is a man under 40 in good health. Both conserved end residues are part of each CDR3. A D gene is named only where the DNA matches it firmly. Size is stated for part of the rows, as once, few or many counts, or as a class when the clone is expanded.

V	size	J	D	CDR3	DNA
TRBV15	-	TRBJ1-4	-	CATSIRWVGANEKLFF	TGTGCCACCAGTATTCGGTGGGTTGGGGCCAATGAAAAACTGTTTTTT
TRBV5-1	-	TRBJ2-7	-	CASSRRMGVHEQYF	TGCGCCAGCAGCCGTCGGATGGGAGTTCACGAGCAGTACTTC
TRBV15	-	TRBJ2-3	TRBD2	CATRKAGEGDTQYF	TGTGCCACCAGGAAAGCGGGAGAGGGAGATACGCAGTATTTT
TRBV27	-	TRBJ2-7	-	CASSPTGPIHEQYF	TGTGCCAGCAGCCCGACAGGCCCTATCCACGAGCAGTACTTC
TRBV14	-	TRBJ2-7	-	CASSQRLGGEQYF	TGTGCCAGCAGCCAACGGTTGGGGGGCGAGCAGTACTTC
TRBV4-2	-	TRBJ2-2	TRBD2	CASSQDKREGPGELFF	TGTGCCAGCAGCCAAGATAAGCGGGAGGGTCCCGGGGAGCTGTTTTTT
TRBV2	-	TRBJ2-5	TRBD2	CASSSPLSLAGVEETQYF	TGTGCCAGCAGTTCTCCCCTCTCGTTGGCGGGAGTTGAAGAGACCCAGTACTTC
TRBV7-9	-	TRBJ2-7	-	CASTSYTSPYEQYF	TGTGCCAGCACCTCTTACACCTCTCCCTACGAGCAGTACTTC
TRBV28	-	TRBJ2-3	-	CASSLRVTGSGTDTQYF	TGTGCCAGCAGTTTAAGGGTAACAGGGTCGGGCACAGATACGCAGTATTTT
TRBV9	-	TRBJ2-1	TRBD2	CASSVEALAGKYEQFF	TGTGCCAGCAGCGTAGAGGCTCTAGCGGGAAAGTATGAGCAGTTCTTC
TRBV5-1	-	TRBJ2-7	-	CASSLGWGVSEQYF	TGCGCCAGCAGCTTGGGTTGGGGAGTGAGCGAGCAGTACTTC
TRBV19	-	TRBJ2-7	-	CASSFGGSYEQYF	TGTGCCAGTAGTTTCGGGGGATCGTACGAGCAGTACTTC
TRBV6-5	-	TRBJ2-2	-	CASATSVERGELFF	TGTGCCAGCGCAACCTCGGTGGAAAGGGGGGAGCTGTTTTTT
TRBV11-2	once	TRBJ2-1	-	CASRPLGAPSSYNEQFF	TGTGCCAGCAGACCACTAGGGGCCCCGAGCTCCTACAATGAGCAGTTCTTC
TRBV7-9	-	TRBJ2-7	TRBD1	CASSTWDSSYEQYF	TGTGCCAGCAGCACTTGGGACAGTTCCTACGAGCAGTACTTC
TRBV6-1	-	TRBJ1-5	TRBD1	CASSERQGALWQPQHF	TGTGCCAGCAGTGAACGGCAGGGGGCTCTCTGGCAGCCCCAGCATTTT
TRBV29-1	-	TRBJ2-7	-	CSVEAGSYEQYF	TGCAGCGTTGAAGCAGGGTCCTACGAGCAGTACTTC
TRBV7-7	-	TRBJ1-4	-	CASSLGPGLDEKLFF	TGTGCCAGCAGCTTAGGTCCAGGGTTGGATGAAAAACTGTTTTTT
TRBV6-1	-	TRBJ2-5	-	CASGLRDPIETQYF	TGTGCCAGCGGACTCAGGGACCCCATTGAGACCCAGTACTTC
TRBV10-1	-	TRBJ2-7	-	CASSEGISYEQYF	TGCGCCAGCAGTGAGGGTATCTCCTACGAGCAGTACTTC
TRBV27	-	TRBJ2-7	TRBD2	CASRRRAGGPREQYF	TGTGCCAGCAGACGTCGCGCGGGAGGGCCACGCGAGCAGTACTTC
TRBV7-9	-	TRBJ2-4	-	CASSSEFHPLIKNIQYF	TGTGCCAGCAGCTCAGAGTTTCACCCACTCATCAAAAACATTCAGTACTTC
TRBV4-1	-	TRBJ1-1	-	CASSQTGSWTEAFF	TGCGCCAGCAGCCAAACAGGGAGTTGGACTGAAGCTTTCTTT
TRBV5-1	-	TRBJ2-3	TRBD1	CASSLDRGADTQYF	TGCGCCAGCAGCTTGGACAGGGGGGCAGATACGCAGTATTTT
TRBV2	-	TRBJ1-4	-	CASRTNRLPEGEKLFF	TGTGCCAGCAGAACCAACCGACTGCCCGAGGGGGAAAAACTGTTTTTT
TRBV7-3	-	TRBJ2-3	TRBD2	CASSSTSGTDTQYF	TGTGCCAGCAGCTCGACTAGCGGCACAGATACGCAGTATTTT
TRBV27	-	TRBJ2-1	TRBD2	CASSLSDLGLAQFF	TGTGCCAGCAGTTTATCGGATCTTGGACTAGCACAGTTCTTC
TRBV29-1	-	TRBJ2-5	TRBD2	CSAKGLARLGETQYF	TGCAGCGCTAAGGGACTAGCCCGCCTTGGAGAGACCCAGTACTTC
TRBV27	-	TRBJ1-5	-	CASSFGQSNQPQHF	TGTGCCAGCAGTTTCGGACAGAGCAATCAGCCCCAGCATTTT
TRBV5-4	-	TRBJ2-7	TRBD2	CASSSGSDEQYF	TGTGCCAGCAGTAGCGGGAGCGACGAGCAGTACTTC
TRBV4-3	-	TRBJ1-4	-	CASSRPRGEPMANEKLFF	TGCGCCAGCAGCCGGCCGAGGGGCGAACCGATGGCTAATGAAAAACTGTTTTTT
TRBV27	-	TRBJ2-7	-	CASSLKGTFTSYEQYF	TGTGCCAGCAGTTTAAAAGGGACTTTCACTTCCTACGAGCAGTACTTC
TRBV7-6	-	TRBJ2-2	TRBD1	CASSPGTGSTGELFF	TGTGCCAGCAGCCCCGGGACAGGAAGCACCGGGGAGCTGTTTTTT
TRBV6-1	-	TRBJ2-1	-	CASSGPRNEQFF	TGTGCCAGCAGTGGACCTCGCAATGAGCAGTTCTTC
TRBV25-1	-	TRBJ2-5	TRBD2	CASSITSGETQYF	TGTGCCAGCAGTATCACTAGCGGAGAGACCCAGTACTTC
TRBV7-9	-	TRBJ2-5	-	CASSDLESKETQYF	TGTGCCAGCAGCGACCTCGAGAGTAAGGAGACCCAGTACTTC
TRBV7-8	-	TRBJ1-5	-	CASSLTTRFNQPQHF	TGTGCCAGCAGCTTAACGACGCGGTTCAATCAGCCCCAGCATTTT
TRBV15	-	TRBJ2-7	TRBD2	CATSRVGKTSGFYEQYF	TGTGCCACCAGCAGAGTTGGGAAAACTAGCGGGTTCTACGAGCAGTACTTC
TRBV5-4	-	TRBJ1-5	TRBD1	CASSLGGGFQLNQPQHF	TGTGCCAGCAGCTTGGGAGGGGGCTTTCAATTAAATCAGCCCCAGCATTTT
TRBV11-1	-	TRBJ2-2	TRBD1	CASSLGGQGIPGELFF	TGTGCCAGCAGCTTAGGCGGACAGGGGATACCCGGGGAGCTGTTTTTT
TRBV25-1	-	TRBJ2-2	TRBD2	CASSESGRVTGELFF	TGTGCCAGCAGTGAAAGCGGGAGAGTAACCGGGGAGCTGTTTTTT
TRBV6-5	-	TRBJ1-2	-	CASSYFPGNYGYTF	TGTGCCAGCAGTTACTTTCCGGGGAACTATGGCTACACCTTC
TRBV7-9	-	TRBJ1-1	-	CASSSTGYLNTEAFF	TGTGCCAGCAGCTCTACCGGGTACCTGAACACTGAAGCTTTCTTT
TRBV5-5	-	TRBJ2-7	-	CASSSQIYEQYF	TGTGCCAGCAGCTCCCAAATCTACGAGCAGTACTTC
TRBV7-9	-	TRBJ2-3	-	CASSLVLGVATQYF	TGTGCCAGCAGCTTAGTTTTAGGGGTGGCTACGCAGTATTTT
TRBV4-1	-	TRBJ2-7	TRBD1	CASSNRDSSYEQYF	TGCGCCAGCAGCAACCGGGACAGCTCCTACGAGCAGTACTTC
TRBV13	once	TRBJ2-7	-	CASSLAGKSYEQYF	TGTGCCAGCAGCTTAGCGGGGAAGTCCTACGAGCAGTACTTC
TRBV7-6	-	TRBJ1-1	-	CASSPPRFNTEAFF	TGTGCCAGCAGCCCCCCTCGATTCAACACTGAAGCTTTCTTT
TRBV28	-	TRBJ1-5	TRBD1	CASSLYPLTGEGQPQHF	TGTGCCAGCAGTCTCTACCCCCTCACAGGGGAAGGTCAGCCCCAGCATTTT
TRBV29-1	-	TRBJ1-2	TRBD1	CSVVGTEHTPYGYTF	TGCAGCGTTGTAGGGACAGAACACACACCCTATGGCTACACCTTC
TRBV2	-	TRBJ1-2	TRBD1	CASTPGQGYDGYTF	TGTGCCAGCACCCCGGGACAGGGCTATGATGGCTACACCTTC
TRBV27	-	TRBJ2-1	-	CASSSDSSYNEQFF	TGTGCCAGCAGTTCGGACAGCTCCTACAATGAGCAGTTCTTC
TRBV27	-	TRBJ1-5	-	CASSSLESNQPQHF	TGTGCCAGCAGTTCTTTAGAGAGCAATCAGCCCCAGCATTTT